These 3 T cell receptor beta chains came from one sample sequenced in a study of lymphopenia after photon versus proton radiotherapy. The table came from immunoSEQ multiplex PCR; TCRdb's copy has only in-frame clones and leaves some out. This sample yields 50,000 to 75,000 clones, of which approximately 83% are seen a single time; approximately 2.4% belongs to the top ten. The starting material was peripheral blood, obtained from a patient treated with photon-based radiotherapy. Every receptor here comes from a man aged 40-50 years with gastric cancer.

The chain has TRBV4-1 and TRBJ2-7, with TRBD1 as a possible D gene (6 bases). CDR1 is MGHRA, CDR2 YSYEKL, per germline. Trimming pared 8 bases from V and 2 bases from J, leaving 10 bases between. The CDR3 sequence is 12 residues long. The CDR3 reads CASGGQTYEQYF. The CDR3, as DNA: TGCGCCAGCGGAGGACAGACCTACGAGCAGTACTTC.

This sequence joins TRBV5-1 and TRBJ1-2; D gene uncertain. The CDR3 runs to 11 residues. Deletions cut 9 bases from V and 4 bases from J, with 10 bases between. Germline assignment: CDR1 SGHRS and CDR2 YFSETQ. CDR3 bases: TGCGCCATGCACGGCCGCTATGGCTACACCTTC. This gives the protein CAMHGRYGYTF.

The chain recombines TRBV2 with TRBJ1-1; D is unresolved. Trimming stripped 1 base from V and 1 base from J, with 10 bases between. The CDR3 extends over 15 amino acids. Germline CDR1 SNHLY, CDR2 FYNNEI. The CDR3 loop is CASSEGRTGNTEAFF. CDR3 DNA: TGTGCCAGCAGTGAAGGACGGACGGGGAACACTGAAGCTTTCTTT. Variable domain in full (rest from reference TRBV2 and TRBJ1-1): EPEVTQTPSHQVTQMGQEVILRCVPISNHLYFYWYRQILGQKVEFLVSFYNNEISEKSEIFDDQFSVERPDGSNFTLKIRSTKLEDSAMYFCASSEGRTGNTEAFFGQGTRLTVV.